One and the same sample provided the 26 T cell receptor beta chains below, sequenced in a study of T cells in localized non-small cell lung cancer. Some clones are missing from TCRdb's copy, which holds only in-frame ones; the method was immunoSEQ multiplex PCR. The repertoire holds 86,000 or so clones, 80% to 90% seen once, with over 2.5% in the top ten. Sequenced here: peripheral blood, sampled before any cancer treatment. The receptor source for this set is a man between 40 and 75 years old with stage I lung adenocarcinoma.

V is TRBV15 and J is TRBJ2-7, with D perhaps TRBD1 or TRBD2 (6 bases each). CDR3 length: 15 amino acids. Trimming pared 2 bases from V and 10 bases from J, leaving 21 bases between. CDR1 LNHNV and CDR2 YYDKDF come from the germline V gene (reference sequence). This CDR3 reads CATSRYSGGPPEQYF. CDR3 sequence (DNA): TGTGCCACCAGCAGATATTCCGGGGGCCCTCCGGAACAGTACTTC.

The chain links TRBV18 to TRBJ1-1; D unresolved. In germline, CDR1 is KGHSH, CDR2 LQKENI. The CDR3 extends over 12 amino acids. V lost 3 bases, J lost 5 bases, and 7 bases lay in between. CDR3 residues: CASSPSRTEAFF. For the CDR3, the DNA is TGTGCCAGCTCACCGTCGCGGACTGAAGCTTTCTTT.

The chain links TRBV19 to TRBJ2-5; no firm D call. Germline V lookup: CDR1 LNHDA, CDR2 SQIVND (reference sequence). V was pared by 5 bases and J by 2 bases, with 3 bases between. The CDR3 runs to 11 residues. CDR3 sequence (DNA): TGTGCCAGTAGTGAACAAGAGACCCAGTACTTC. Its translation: CASSEQETQYF.

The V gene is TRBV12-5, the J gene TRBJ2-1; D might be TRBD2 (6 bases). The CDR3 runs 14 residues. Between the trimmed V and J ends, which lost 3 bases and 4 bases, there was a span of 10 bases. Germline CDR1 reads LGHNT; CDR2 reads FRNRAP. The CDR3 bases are TGTGCTAGTGGTTTTTCTGGGACTTACAATGAGCAGTTCTTC. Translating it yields CASGFSGTYNEQFF.

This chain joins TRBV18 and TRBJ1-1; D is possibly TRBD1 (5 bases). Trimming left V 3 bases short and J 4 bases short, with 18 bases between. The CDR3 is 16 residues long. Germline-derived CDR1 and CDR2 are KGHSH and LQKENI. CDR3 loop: CASSPRTGGIVTEAFF. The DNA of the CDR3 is TGTGCCAGCTCACCCCGGACGGGGGGGATTGTCACTGAAGCTTTCTTT. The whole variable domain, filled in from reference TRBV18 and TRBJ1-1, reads NAGVMQNPRHLVRRRGQEARLRCSPMKGHSHVYWYRQLPEEGLKFMVYLQKENIIDESGMPKERFSAEFPKEGPSILRIQQVVRGDSAAYFCASSPRTGGIVTEAFFGQGTRLTVV.

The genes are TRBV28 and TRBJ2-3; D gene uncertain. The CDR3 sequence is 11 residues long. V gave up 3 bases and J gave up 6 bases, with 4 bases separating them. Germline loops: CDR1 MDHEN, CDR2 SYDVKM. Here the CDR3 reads CASSFMDTQYF. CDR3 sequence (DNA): TGTGCCAGCAGTTTCATGGATACGCAGTATTTT.

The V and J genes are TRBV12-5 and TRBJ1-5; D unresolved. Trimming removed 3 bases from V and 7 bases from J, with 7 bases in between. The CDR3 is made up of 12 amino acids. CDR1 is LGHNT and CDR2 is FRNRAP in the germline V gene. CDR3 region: CASGLMGQPQHF. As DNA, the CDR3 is TGTGCTAGTGGTTTAATGGGCCAGCCCCAGCATTTT.

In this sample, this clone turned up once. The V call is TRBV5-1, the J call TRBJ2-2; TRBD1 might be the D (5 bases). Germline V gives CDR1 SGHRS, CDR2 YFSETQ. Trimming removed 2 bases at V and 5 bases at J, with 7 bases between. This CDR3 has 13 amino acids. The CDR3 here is CASSFDSTGELFF. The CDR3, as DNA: TGCGCCAGCAGCTTCGACAGTACCGGGGAGCTGTTTTTT.

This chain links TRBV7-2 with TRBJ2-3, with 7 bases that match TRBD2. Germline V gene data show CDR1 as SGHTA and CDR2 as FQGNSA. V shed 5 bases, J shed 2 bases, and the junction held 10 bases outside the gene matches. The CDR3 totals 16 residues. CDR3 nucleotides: TGTGCCAGCAGCCAACAGTTGCTAGCGGTCACAGATACGCAGTATTTT. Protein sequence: CASSQQLLAVTDTQYF.

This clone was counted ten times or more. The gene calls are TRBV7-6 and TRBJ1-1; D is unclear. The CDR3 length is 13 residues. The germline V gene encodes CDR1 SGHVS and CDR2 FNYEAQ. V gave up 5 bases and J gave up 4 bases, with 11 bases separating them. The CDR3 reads CASSVGRGTEAFF. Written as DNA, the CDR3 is TGTGCCAGCAGCGTTGGTCGTGGCACTGAAGCTTTCTTT.

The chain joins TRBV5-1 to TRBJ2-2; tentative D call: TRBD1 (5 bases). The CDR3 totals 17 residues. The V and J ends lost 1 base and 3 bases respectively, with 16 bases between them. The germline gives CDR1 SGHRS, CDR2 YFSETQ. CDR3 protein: CASSLFGREFDTGELFF. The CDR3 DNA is TGCGCCAGCAGCTTGTTCGGCAGGGAATTTGACACCGGGGAGCTGTTTTTT.

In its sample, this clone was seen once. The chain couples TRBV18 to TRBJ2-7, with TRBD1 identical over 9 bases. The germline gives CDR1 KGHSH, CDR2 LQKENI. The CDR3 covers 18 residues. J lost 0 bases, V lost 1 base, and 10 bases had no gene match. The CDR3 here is CASSPHTLGQGTSYEQYF. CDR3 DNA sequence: TGTGCCAGCTCACCACACACCCTCGGACAGGGGACCTCCTACGAGCAGTACTTC.

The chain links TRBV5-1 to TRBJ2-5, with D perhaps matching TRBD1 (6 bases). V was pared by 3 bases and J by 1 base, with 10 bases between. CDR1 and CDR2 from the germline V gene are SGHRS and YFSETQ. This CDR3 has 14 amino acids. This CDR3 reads CASSSTGPQETQYF. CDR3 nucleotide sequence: TGCGCCAGCAGCTCCACAGGGCCCCAAGAGACCCAGTACTTC.

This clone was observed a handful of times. The CDR3 spells CASTTGAGDTQYF. Here the CDR3 DNA reads TGTGCCAGCACTACAGGGGCCGGAGATACGCAGTATTTT. The rearrangement joins TRBV28 to TRBJ2-3; TRBD1 aligns across 7 bases. J was trimmed by 5 bases and V by 7 bases; bases with no gene match: 6. Germline V gene lookup returns CDR1 MDHEN and CDR2 SYDVKM. The CDR3 totals 13 residues.

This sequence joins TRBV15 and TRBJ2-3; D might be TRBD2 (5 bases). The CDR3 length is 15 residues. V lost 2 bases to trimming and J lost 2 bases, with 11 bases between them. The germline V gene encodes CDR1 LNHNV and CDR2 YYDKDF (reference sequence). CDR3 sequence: CATSRQGGSTDTQYF. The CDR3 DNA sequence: TGTGCCACCAGCAGACAAGGCGGGTCCACAGATACGCAGTATTTT.

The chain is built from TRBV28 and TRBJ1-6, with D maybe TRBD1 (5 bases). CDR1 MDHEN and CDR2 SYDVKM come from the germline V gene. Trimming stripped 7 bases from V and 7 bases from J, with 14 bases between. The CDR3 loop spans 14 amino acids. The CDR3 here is CASTPGADNSPLHF. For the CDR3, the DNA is TGTGCCAGCACCCCCGGGGCGGACAATTCACCCCTCCACTTT.

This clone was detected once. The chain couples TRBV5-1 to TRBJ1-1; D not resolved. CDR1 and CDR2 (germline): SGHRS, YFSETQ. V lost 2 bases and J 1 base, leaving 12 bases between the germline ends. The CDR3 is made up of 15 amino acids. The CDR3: CASSFLGMENTEAFF. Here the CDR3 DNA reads TGCGCCAGCAGCTTTCTAGGGATGGAGAACACTGAAGCTTTCTTT.

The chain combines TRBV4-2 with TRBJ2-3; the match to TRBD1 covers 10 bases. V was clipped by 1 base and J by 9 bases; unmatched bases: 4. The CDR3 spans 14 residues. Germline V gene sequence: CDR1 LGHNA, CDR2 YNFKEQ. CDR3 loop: CASSQGTGGATQYF. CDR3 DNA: TGTGCCAGCAGCCAAGGGACAGGGGGAGCCACGCAGTATTTT.

This CDR3 reads CASSRTGDQPQHF. CDR3 nucleotide sequence: TGTGCCAGCAGCCGGACAGGGGATCAGCCCCAGCATTTT. The rearrangement links TRBV7-9 to TRBJ1-5; 9 nucleotides agree with TRBD1. The V gene end was trimmed by 5 bases and the J gene end by 5 bases; junction bases not matched to a gene: 1. Germline loops: CDR1 SEHNR, CDR2 FQNEAQ (reference sequence). The CDR3 is 13 amino acids.

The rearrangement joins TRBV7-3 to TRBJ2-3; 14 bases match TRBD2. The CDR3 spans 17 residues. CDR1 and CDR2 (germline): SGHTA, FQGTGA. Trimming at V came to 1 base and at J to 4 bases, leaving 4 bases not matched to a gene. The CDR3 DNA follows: TGTGCCAGCAGCTTAAGACTAGCGGGAGGGCGTCCAGATACGCAGTATTTT. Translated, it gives CASSLRLAGGRPDTQYF. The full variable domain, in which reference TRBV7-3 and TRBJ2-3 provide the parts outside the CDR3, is GAGVSQTPSNKVTEKGKYVELRCDPISGHTALYWYRQSLGQGPEFLIYFQGTGAADDSGLPNDRFFAVRPEGSVSTLKIQRTERGDSAVYLCASSLRLAGGRPDTQYFGPGTRLTVL.

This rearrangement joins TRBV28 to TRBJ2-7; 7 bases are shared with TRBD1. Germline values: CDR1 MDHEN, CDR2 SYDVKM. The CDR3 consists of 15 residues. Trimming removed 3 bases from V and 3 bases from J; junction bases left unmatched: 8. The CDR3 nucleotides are TGTGCCAGCAGTTTGGGGGACAGAATTCACTACGAGCAGTACTTC. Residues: CASSLGDRIHYEQYF. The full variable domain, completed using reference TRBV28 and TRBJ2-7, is DVKVTQSSRYLVKRTGEKVFLECVQDMDHENMFWYRQDPGLGLRLIYFSYDVKMKEKGDIPEGYSVSREKKERFSLILESASTNQTSMYLCASSLGDRIHYEQYFGPGTRLTVT.

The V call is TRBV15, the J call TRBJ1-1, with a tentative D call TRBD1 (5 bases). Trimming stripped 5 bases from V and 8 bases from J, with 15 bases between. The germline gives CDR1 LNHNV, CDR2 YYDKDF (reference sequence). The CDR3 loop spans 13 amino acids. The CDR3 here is CATSRGPLMEAFF. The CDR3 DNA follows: TGTGCCACCAGCCGGGGACCTTTGATGGAAGCTTTCTTT.

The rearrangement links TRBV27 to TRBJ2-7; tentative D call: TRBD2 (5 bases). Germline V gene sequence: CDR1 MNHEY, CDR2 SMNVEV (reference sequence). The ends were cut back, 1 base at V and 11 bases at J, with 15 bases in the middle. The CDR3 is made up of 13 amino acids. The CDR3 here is CASSLLGNAREYF. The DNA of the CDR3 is TGTGCCAGCAGTTTATTGGGCAACGCGCGGGAGTACTTC.

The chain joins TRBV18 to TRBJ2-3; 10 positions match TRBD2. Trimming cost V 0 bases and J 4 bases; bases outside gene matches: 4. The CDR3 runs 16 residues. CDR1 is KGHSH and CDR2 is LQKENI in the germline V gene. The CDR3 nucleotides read TGTGCCAGCTCACCACCAGCCAGCGGGGGGGCAGATACGCAGTATTTT. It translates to CASSPPASGGADTQYF.

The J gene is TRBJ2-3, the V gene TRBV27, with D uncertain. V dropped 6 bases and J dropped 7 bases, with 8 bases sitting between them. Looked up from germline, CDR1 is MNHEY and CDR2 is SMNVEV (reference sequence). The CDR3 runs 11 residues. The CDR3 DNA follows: TGTGCCAGCAGCTCATCCCATACGCAGTATTTT. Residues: CASSSSHTQYF.

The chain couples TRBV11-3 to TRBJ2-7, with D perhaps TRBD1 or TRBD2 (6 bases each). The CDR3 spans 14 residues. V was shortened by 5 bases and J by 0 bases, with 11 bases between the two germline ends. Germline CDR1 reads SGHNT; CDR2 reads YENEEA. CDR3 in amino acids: CASSKGGSSYEQYF. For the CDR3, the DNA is TGTGCCAGCAGCAAGGGGGGCTCCTCCTACGAGCAGTACTTC.